Sequencing of this T cell receptor (beta chain) was carried out in a study of memory CD4+ T cells and cytomegalovirus serostatus. For the study at large: Donors were healthy Belgian adults, 9 CMV seropositive and 20 to 30 seronegative.

Single viable CD3+CD4+CD8-CD45RO+ cells were sorted as the memory CD4+ T cells. Serum IgG to CMV pp150, pp28, p38 and p52 defined serostatus. The CDR3 has 13 residues. The V gene end was trimmed by 1 base and the J gene end by 7 bases; junction bases not matched to a gene: 2. Germline V CDR1 and CDR2: SGHNT, YENEEA. Sequenced by immunoSEQ multiplex PCR; TCRdb stores in-frame clones only, minus some. This sample has about 43,000 clones, with around 74% found just once. Sequences were obtained from memory CD4+ T cells from blood. This TCR was sampled from an adult in good health and CMV-seronegative. The V call is TRBV11-3, the J call TRBJ1-1; 8 positions agree with TRBD1. Here the CDR3 reads CASSLAGTGEAFF. In nucleotides, the CDR3 is TGTGCCAGCAGCTTAGCCGGGACAGGTGAAGCTTTCTTT.